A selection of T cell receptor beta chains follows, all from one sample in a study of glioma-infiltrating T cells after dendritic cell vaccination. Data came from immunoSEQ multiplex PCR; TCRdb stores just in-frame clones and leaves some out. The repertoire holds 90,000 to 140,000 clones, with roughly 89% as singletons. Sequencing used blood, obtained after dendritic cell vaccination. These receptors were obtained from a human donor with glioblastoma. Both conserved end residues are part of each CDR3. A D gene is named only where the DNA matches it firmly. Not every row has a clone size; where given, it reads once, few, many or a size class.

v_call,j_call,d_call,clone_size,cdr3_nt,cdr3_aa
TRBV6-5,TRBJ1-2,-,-,TGTGCCAGCAGTGAAAGCCGATATGGCTACACCTTC,CASSESRYGYTF
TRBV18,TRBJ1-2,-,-,TGTGCCAGCTCACCAACAGGCCAGAGTGGCTACACCTTC,CASSPTGQSGYTF
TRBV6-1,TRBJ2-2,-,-,TGTGCCAGCAGTGAAGAATTACAGAGTAACACCGGGGAGCTGTTTTTT,CASSEELQSNTGELFF
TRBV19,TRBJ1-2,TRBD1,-,TGTGCCAGTAACCTACAGGGGGCCAATTATGGCTACACCTTC,CASNLQGANYGYTF
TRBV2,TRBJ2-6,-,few,TGTGCCAGCAGTGAAGACAGCTCTGGGGCCAACGTCCTGACTTTC,CASSEDSSGANVLTF
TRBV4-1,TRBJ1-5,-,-,TGCGCCAGCAGCCCCAACGACGGGAGGAATCAGCCCCAGCATTTT,CASSPNDGRNQPQHF
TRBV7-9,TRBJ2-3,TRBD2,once,TGTGCCAGCAGCTTACGGGGCGGGGGGATCGATACGCAGTATTTT,CASSLRGGGIDTQYF
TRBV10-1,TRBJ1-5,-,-,TGCGCCAGTCCTCCACTGCACCGGGACGCGGGACAGCCCCAGCATTTT,CASPPLHRDAGQPQHF
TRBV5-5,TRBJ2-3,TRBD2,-,TGTGCCAGCAGCTCTTTAGCGGGAGGCACAGATACGCAGTATTTT,CASSSLAGGTDTQYF
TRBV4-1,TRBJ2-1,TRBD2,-,TGTGCCAGCAGCCAAGATGACCGGGACTATAACAATGAGCAGTTCTTC,CASSQDDRDYNNEQFF
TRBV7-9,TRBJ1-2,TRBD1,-,TGTGCCAGCAGCCTCCTTAGTCGACAGGGGGCTGGCTACACCTTC,CASSLLSRQGAGYTF
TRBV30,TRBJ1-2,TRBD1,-,TGTGCCCTTAACCCGGGACAGGGTTCCCCATTCTATGGCTACACCTTC,CALNPGQGSPFYGYTF
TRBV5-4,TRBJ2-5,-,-,TGTGCCAGCAGCTTCGGGGGACTTCAAGAGACCCAGTACTTC,CASSFGGLQETQYF
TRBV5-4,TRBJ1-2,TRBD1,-,TGTGCCAGCAGCCCCACAGGGGTGCTTAACTATGGCTACACCTTC,CASSPTGVLNYGYTF
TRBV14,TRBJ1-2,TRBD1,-,TGTGCCAGCAGCCAAGGGACAGGGGGAGTTTTTGGCTACACCTTC,CASSQGTGGVFGYTF
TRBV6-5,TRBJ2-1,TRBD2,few,TGTGCCAGCATTACGGGGGGGCTAGCGGGAGATGAGCAGTTCTTC,CASITGGLAGDEQFF
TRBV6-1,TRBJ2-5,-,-,TGTGCCAGCAGTGACTACTCGTCCCAAGAGACCCAGTACTTC,CASSDYSSQETQYF
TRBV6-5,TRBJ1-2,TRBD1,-,TGTGCCAGCAGGTCCTCCGCAGGGGGCGGCTATGGCTACACCTTC,CASRSSAGGGYGYTF
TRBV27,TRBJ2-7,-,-,TGTGCCAGCAGTTTAGCAGGTAGTGGCGAGCAGTACTTC,CASSLAGSGEQYF
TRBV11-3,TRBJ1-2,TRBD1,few,TGTGCCAGCAGCCTCGGACAGGGGTCGTATGGCTACACCTTC,CASSLGQGSYGYTF
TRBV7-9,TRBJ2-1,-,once,TGTGCCAGCAGCTCCCGCGACGGGGACAATGAGCAGTTCTTC,CASSSRDGDNEQFF
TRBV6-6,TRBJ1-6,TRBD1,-,TGTGCCAGCAGTTATACAGGGGGCGAAAATTCACCCCTCCACTTT,CASSYTGGENSPLHF
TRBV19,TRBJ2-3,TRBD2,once,TGTGCCATCTCAACCGGGACTAGCAAATCAGATACGCAGTATTTT,CAISTGTSKSDTQYF
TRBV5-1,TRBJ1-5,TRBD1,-,TGCGCCAGCAGCCCGACGACAGGGGGTATTCAGCCCCAGCATTTT,CASSPTTGGIQPQHF